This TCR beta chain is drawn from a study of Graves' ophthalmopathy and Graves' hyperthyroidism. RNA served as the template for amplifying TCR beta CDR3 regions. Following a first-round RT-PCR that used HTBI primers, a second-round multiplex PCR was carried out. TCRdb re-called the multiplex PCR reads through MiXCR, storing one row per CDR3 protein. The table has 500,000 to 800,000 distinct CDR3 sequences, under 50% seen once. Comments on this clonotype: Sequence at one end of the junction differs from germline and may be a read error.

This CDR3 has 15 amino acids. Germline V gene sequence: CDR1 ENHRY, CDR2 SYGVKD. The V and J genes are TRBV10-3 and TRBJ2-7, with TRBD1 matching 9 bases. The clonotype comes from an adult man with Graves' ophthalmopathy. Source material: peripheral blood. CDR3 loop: CASSPGGTGSSEQYF. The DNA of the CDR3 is TGTGCCAGCAGTCCTGGCGGGACAGGGTCGTCCGAGCAGTACTTC.